A selection of T cell receptor beta chains follows, all from one sample in a study of cytomegalovirus exposure and HLA in healthy donors. TCRdb keeps only in-frame clones here, not all; method: immunoSEQ multiplex PCR. In the table there are about 31,000 clones, 40% to 50% of which are singletons. Specimen: PBMCs. These receptors originate from a woman between 50 and 59 years old in good health and CMV-seronegative. Each CDR3 is given with its conserved first and last residue.

J gene: TRBJ2-1
V gene: TRBV19
CDR3 protein: CASIRDRGSYNEQFF

J gene: TRBJ2-5
V gene: TRBV19
CDR3 protein: CASSSQGIQETQYF

J gene: TRBJ2-7
V gene: TRBV18
CDR3 protein: CASSPWKDYHDEQYF

J gene: TRBJ1-2
V gene: TRBV19
CDR3 protein: CATLDRPHYGYTF

J gene: TRBJ2-5
V gene: TRBV7-9
CDR3 protein: CASSLAGTGYQETQYF

J gene: TRBJ2-2
V gene: TRBV6-4
CDR3 protein: CASSSLAGAPTGELFF

J gene: TRBJ1-1
V gene: TRBV5-1
CDR3 protein: CASSPTLRNTEAFF

J gene: TRBJ2-3
V gene: TRBV7-9
CDR3 protein: CASSLFTGTSSTDTQYF

J gene: TRBJ1-2
V gene: TRBV5-5
CDR3 protein: CASSSHRGNYGYTF

J gene: TRBJ1-2
V gene: TRBV6-5
CDR3 protein: CASSRDQQGIYGYTF

J gene: TRBJ2-5
V gene: TRBV7-6
CDR3 protein: CASSSTGTAISGETQYF

J gene: TRBJ1-1
V gene: TRBV18
CDR3 protein: CASSPPGGYGNEAFF

J gene: TRBJ1-1
V gene: TRBV9
CDR3 protein: CASSSRGRNTEAFF

J gene: TRBJ1-3
V gene: TRBV5-1
CDR3 protein: CASSEGAGSGNTIYF

J gene: TRBJ1-5
V gene: TRBV28
CDR3 protein: CASRLQGYQPQHF

J gene: TRBJ1-2
V gene: TRBV6-1
CDR3 protein: CASRGTGAANYGYTF

J gene: TRBJ2-5
V gene: TRBV27
CDR3 protein: CASCRLAASLGETQYF

J gene: TRBJ1-2
V gene: TRBV6-1
CDR3 protein: CASRKGTGDGYGYTF

J gene: TRBJ1-1
V gene: TRBV6-5
CDR3 protein: CATGGAFF

J gene: TRBJ1-2
V gene: TRBV27
CDR3 protein: CASTPFPIGEDNYGYTF

J gene: TRBJ2-5
V gene: TRBV5-1
CDR3 protein: CASSSGLAAQETQYF

J gene: TRBJ1-2
V gene: TRBV5-4
CDR3 protein: CASSLGARGAGYGYTF

J gene: TRBJ1-3
V gene: TRBV27
CDR3 protein: CASSPFPQGRRINTIYF

J gene: TRBJ1-1
V gene: TRBV9
CDR3 protein: CASSVGGEAFF

J gene: TRBJ1-1
V gene: TRBV27
CDR3 protein: CASRTGHSTWDTEAFF

J gene: TRBJ1-5
V gene: TRBV4-1
CDR3 protein: CASSQESVNSNQPQHF

J gene: TRBJ1-2
V gene: TRBV28
CDR3 protein: CASSFGSNYGYTF

J gene: TRBJ2-7
V gene: TRBV9
CDR3 protein: CASSPYAGEQYF

J gene: TRBJ1-2
V gene: TRBV19
CDR3 protein: CASSTRDTYGYTF

J gene: TRBJ1-1
V gene: TRBV19
CDR3 protein: CASKEQDTEAFF

J gene: TRBJ1-2
V gene: TRBV2
CDR3 protein: CASSGQGMNYGYTF

J gene: TRBJ2-7
V gene: TRBV2
CDR3 protein: CACSSGTGGYEQYF

J gene: TRBJ2-3
V gene: TRBV30
CDR3 protein: CAWSRGGGSTDTQYF

J gene: TRBJ2-1
V gene: TRBV28
CDR3 protein: CASSFSLADYNEQFF

J gene: TRBJ2-7
V gene: TRBV7-2
CDR3 protein: CASSLTGASYEQYF

J gene: TRBJ2-7
V gene: TRBV5-1
CDR3 protein: CASSAAGGAGTYEQYF

J gene: TRBJ1-2
V gene: TRBV19
CDR3 protein: CASSFLQTGGYGYTF

J gene: TRBJ1-5
V gene: TRBV6-1
CDR3 protein: CASSELRDQPQHF

J gene: TRBJ1-1
V gene: TRBV29-1
CDR3 protein: CSVLDRANTEAFF

J gene: TRBJ2-3
V gene: TRBV11-3
CDR3 protein: CASSPGGTNTDTQYF

J gene: TRBJ1-1
V gene: TRBV6-5
CDR3 protein: CASSYSATGEAFF

J gene: TRBJ2-7
V gene: TRBV5-1
CDR3 protein: CASSLGLASEQYF

J gene: TRBJ1-2
V gene: TRBV4-1
CDR3 protein: CASSPSPQGSYYGYTF

J gene: TRBJ2-3
V gene: TRBV6-5
CDR3 protein: CASSYSSSWNTDTQYF

J gene: TRBJ2-1
V gene: TRBV5-6
CDR3 protein: CASSVASGRGYNEQFF

J gene: TRBJ2-2
V gene: TRBV7-6
CDR3 protein: CASSLAQLTGGNGELFF

J gene: TRBJ2-1
V gene: TRBV15
CDR3 protein: CTTSRDSGGAWEQFF

J gene: TRBJ2-1
V gene: TRBV6-1
CDR3 protein: CASSQSGVSYNEQFF

J gene: TRBJ2-7
V gene: TRBV28
CDR3 protein: CASSFEAGPTYEQYF

J gene: TRBJ1-1
V gene: TRBV27
CDR3 protein: CASSLGQRGAEAFF

J gene: TRBJ2-1
V gene: TRBV7-2
CDR3 protein: CASSQPGDRGYNEQFF

J gene: TRBJ2-4
V gene: TRBV21-1
CDR3 protein: CASSKGTGEGGRAKNIQYF

J gene: TRBJ1-3
V gene: TRBV5-1
CDR3 protein: CASSQRVQDSGNTIYF